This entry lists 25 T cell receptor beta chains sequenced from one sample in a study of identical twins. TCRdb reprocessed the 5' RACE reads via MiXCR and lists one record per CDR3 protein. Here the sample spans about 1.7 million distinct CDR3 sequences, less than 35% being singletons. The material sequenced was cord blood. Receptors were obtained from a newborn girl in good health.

The CDR3, as DNA: TGTGCCAGCCTCGATCCGCTTCGGGTGCACTATGGCTACACCTTC. Protein product: CASLDPLRVHYGYTF. The chain joins TRBV6-2 or TRBV6-3 to TRBJ1-2; D ambiguous. V was clipped by 8 bases and J by 3 bases, with 19 bases between them. The CDR3 is 15 amino acids. Germline values: CDR1 MNHEY, CDR2 SVGEGT.

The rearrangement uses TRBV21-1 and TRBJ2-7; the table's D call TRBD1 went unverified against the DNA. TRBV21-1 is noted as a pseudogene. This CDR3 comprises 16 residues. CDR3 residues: CASSKGGVAGTYEQYF. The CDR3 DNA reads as TGTGCCAGCAGCAAAGGGGGGGTAGCGGGCACCTACGAGCAGTACTTC.

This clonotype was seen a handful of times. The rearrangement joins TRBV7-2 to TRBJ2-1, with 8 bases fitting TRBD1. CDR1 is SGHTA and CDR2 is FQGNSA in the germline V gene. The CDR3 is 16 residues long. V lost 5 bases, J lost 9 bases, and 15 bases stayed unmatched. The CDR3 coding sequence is TGTGCCAGCAGCGGTCCAGGACAGGGAAAAGTCAGTGAGCAGTTCTTC. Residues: CASSGPGQGKVSEQFF.

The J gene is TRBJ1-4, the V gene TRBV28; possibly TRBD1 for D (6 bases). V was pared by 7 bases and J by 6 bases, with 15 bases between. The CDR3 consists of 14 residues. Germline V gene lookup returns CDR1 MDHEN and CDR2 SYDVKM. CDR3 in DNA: TGTGCCAGCACGGCCCAGGGGTGGTATGAAAAACTGTTTTTT. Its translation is CASTAQGWYEKLFF.

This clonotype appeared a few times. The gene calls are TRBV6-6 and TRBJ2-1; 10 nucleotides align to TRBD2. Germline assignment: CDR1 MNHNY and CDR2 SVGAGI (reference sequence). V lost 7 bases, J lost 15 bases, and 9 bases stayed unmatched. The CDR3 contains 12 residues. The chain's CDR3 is CASNYGAGGGFF. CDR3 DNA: TGTGCCAGCAACTACGGAGCGGGAGGGGGGTTCTTC.

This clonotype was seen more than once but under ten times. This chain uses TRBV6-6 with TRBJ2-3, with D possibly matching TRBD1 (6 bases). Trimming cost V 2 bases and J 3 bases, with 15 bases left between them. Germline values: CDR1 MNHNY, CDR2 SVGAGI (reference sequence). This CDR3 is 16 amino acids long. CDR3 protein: CASSYPTGRGTDTQYF. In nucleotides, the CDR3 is TGTGCCAGCAGTTACCCTACAGGGAGAGGGACAGATACGCAGTATTTT.

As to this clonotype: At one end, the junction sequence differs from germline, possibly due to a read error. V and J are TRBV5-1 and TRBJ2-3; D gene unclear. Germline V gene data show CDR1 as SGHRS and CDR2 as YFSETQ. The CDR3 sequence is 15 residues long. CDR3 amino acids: CAGSLTSAFTDTQYF. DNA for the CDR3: TGCGCCGGCAGCTTGACCAGCGCATTCACAGATACGCAGTATTTT.

CDR3 coding DNA: TGTGCCGGCACCTGGCGAGGGAATACGCAGTATTTT. Translated: CAGTWRGNTQYF. The J gene is TRBJ2-3, the V gene TRBV28; possibly TRBD2 for D (5 bases). V lost 11 bases, J lost 7 bases, and 16 bases lay in between. The CDR3 extends over 12 amino acids. The germline V gene has CDR1 MDHEN and CDR2 SYDVKM.

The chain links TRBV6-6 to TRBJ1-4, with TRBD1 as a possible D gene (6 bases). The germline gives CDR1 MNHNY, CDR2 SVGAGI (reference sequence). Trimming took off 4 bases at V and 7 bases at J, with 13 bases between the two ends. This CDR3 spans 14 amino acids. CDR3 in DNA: TGTGCCAGCAGTTTAACAGGGATTAGTGAAAAACTGTTTTTT. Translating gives CASSLTGISEKLFF.

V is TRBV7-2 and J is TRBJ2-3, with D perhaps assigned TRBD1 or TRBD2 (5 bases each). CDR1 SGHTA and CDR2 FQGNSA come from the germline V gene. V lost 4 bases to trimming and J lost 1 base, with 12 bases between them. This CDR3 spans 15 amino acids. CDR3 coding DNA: TGTGCCAGCAGCTGGGGCCAGGGAGGCACAGATACGCAGTATTTT. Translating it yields CASSWGQGGTDTQYF.

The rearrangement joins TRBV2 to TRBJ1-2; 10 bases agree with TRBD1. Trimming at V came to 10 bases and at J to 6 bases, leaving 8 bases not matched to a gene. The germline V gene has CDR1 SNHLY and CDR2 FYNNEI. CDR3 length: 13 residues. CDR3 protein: CATWDRGKDGYTF. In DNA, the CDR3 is TGTGCCACGTGGGACAGGGGAAAGGATGGCTACACCTTC.

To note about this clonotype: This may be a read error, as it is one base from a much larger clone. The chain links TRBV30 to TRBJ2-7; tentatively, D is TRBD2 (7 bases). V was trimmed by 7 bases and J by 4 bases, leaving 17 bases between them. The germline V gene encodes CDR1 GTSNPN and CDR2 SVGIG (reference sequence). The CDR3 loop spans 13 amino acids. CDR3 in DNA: TGTGCCTCGAAACGGGGGGCTCAGTACGAGCAGTACTTC. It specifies CASKRGAQYEQYF.

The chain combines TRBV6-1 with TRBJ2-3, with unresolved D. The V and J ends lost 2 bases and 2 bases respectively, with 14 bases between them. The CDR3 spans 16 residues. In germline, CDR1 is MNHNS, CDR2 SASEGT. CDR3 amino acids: CASSENPGTSTDTQYF. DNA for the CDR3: TGTGCCAGCAGTGAAAACCCAGGCACTTCCACAGATACGCAGTATTTT.

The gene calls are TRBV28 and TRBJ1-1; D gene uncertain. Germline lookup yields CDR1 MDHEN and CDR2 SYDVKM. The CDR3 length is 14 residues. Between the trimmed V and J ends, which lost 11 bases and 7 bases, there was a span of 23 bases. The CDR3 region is CAGPPGGYVGEAFF. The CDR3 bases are TGTGCCGGCCCCCCGGGAGGGTACGTTGGTGAAGCTTTCTTT.

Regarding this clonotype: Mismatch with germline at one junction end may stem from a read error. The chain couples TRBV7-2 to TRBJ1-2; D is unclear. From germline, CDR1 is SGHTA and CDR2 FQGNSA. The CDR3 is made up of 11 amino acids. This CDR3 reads CASSLLYGCTF. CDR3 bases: TGTGCCAGCAGCCTTTTATATGGCTGCACCTTC. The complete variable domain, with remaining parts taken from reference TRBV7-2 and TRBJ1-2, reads GAGVSQSPSNKVTEKGKDVELRCDPISGHTALYWYRQSLGQGLEFLIYFQGNSAPDKSGLPSDRFSAERTGGSVSTLTIQRTQQEDSAVYLCASSLLYGCTFGSGTRLTVV.

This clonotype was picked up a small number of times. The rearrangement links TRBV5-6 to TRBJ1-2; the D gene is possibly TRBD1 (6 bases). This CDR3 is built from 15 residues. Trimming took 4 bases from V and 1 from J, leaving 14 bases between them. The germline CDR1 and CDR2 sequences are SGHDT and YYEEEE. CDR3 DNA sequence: TGTGCCAGCAGCCCTTTAAGCAGGGGTAACTATGGCTACACCTTC. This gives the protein CASSPLSRGNYGYTF.

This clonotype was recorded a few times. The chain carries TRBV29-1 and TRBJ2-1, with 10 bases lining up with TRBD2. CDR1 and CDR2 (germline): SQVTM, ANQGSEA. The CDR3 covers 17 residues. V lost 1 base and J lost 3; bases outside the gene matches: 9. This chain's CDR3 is CSVEVLAGQRIYNEQFF. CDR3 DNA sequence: TGCAGCGTTGAAGTACTAGCGGGGCAACGCATCTACAATGAGCAGTTCTTC.

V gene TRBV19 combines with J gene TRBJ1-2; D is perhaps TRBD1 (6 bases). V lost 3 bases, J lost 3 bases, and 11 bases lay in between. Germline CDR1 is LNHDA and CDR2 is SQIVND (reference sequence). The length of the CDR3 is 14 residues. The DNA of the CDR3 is TGTGCCAGTAGTATGCGCCCAGGGGACTATGGCTACACCTTC. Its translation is CASSMRPGDYGYTF.

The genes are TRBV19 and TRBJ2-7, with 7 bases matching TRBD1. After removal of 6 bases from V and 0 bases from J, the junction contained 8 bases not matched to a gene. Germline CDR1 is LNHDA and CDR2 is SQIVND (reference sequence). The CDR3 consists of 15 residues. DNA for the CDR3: TGTGCCAGTAGGGGCAGGGGGTCGAGCTCCTACGAGCAGTACTTC. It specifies CASRGRGSSSYEQYF.

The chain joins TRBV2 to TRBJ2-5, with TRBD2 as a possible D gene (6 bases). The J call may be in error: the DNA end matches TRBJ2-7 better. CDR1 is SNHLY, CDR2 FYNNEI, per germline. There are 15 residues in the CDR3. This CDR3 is CASSEGRDATYEQYF. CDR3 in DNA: TGTGCCAGCAGTGAAGGGAGGGACGCCACCTACGAGCAGTACTTC.

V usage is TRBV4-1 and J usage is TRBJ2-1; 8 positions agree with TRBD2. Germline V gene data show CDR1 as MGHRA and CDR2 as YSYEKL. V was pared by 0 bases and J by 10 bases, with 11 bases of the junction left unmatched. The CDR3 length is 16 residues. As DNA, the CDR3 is TGCGCCAGCAGCCAAGATGTGAGCGGGAGACCCGGGGAGCAGTTCTTC. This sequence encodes CASSQDVSGRPGEQFF.

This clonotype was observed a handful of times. The CDR3 nucleotides are TGCGCCAGCACTAAGACTGGACAGGGGGACACAGATACGCAGTATTTT. Protein: CASTKTGQGDTDTQYF. V and J are TRBV5-1 and TRBJ2-3; 10 positions match TRBD1. The V segment lost 6 bases and the J segment 2 bases; nucleotides outside the gene matches: 9. CDR3 length: 16 residues. Germline values: CDR1 SGHRS, CDR2 YFSETQ. Variable domain in full (rest from reference TRBV5-1 and TRBJ2-3): KAGVTQTPRYLIKTRGQQVTLSCSPISGHRSVSWYQQTPGQGLQFLFEYFSETQRNKGNFPGRFSGRQFSNSRSEMNVSTLELGDSALYLCASTKTGQGDTDTQYFGPGTRLTVL.

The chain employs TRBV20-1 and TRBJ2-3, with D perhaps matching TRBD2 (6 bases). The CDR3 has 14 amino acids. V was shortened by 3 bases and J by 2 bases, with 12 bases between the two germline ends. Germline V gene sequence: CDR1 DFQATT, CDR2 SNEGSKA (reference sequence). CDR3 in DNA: TGCAGTGCTAGCCTACGACTAGACACAGATACGCAGTATTTT. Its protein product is CSASLRLDTDTQYF.

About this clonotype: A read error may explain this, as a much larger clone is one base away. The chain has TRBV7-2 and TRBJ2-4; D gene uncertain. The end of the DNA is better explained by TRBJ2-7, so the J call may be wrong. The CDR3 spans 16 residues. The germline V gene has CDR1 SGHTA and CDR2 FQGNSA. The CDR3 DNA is TGTGCCAGCAGCTTAGCTTTCACAGTAGGCACCTACGAGCAGTACTTC. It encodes CASSLAFTVGTYEQYF.

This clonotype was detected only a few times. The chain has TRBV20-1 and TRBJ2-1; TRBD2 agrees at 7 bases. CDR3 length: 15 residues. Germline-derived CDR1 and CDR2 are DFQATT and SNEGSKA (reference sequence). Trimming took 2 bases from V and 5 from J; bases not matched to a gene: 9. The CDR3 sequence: CSARPSRAGNNEQFF. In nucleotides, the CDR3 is TGCAGTGCTAGACCTAGCAGAGCGGGGAACAATGAGCAGTTCTTC.